This entry features one T cell receptor (beta chain) sequence. Its antigen specificity is not known. One base away there is no much larger clone; base qualities are not given. Libraries were prepared through the immunoSEQ multiplex PCR assay. For the multiplex PCR, a mixture combining 60 forward primers for TCR Vbeta segments and 13 reverse primers for TCR Jbeta segments was used. The CDR3 region of rearranged TCR beta genes was amplified from genomic DNA with a multiplex PCR assay. On the Illumina HiSeq System, the amplified TCR beta libraries were sequenced as 87-base-pair reads. Per the original workflow: Across the 670 or so repertoires, a later analysis counted 80 million or so unique TCR beta chains, 9.5 million to 13 million of which were shared by at least two donors. A nearest-neighbor algorithm error-corrected the raw reads and collapsed the reads into unique sequences, merging closely related sequences to remove PCR and sequencing errors. V, D and J gene segments were assigned by aligning CDR3 sequences to IMGT reference sequences. For a sequence to be retained, at least a six-nucleotide match to both a V gene segment and a J gene segment was required. Rearrangements were classified as productive when the CDR3 lacked stop codons and remained in frame with V and J, and all other rearrangements were classified as non-productive. CDR3 was defined by IMGT convention, running from the second conserved V-encoded cysteine to the conserved J-encoded phenylalanine. The earlier analysis of a few hundred of the donors excluded any sequence lacking an unambiguous match to a single V gene segment. An earlier analysis of roughly 590 of the donors called V segments functional above 56.7% productive rearrangements and segregating when the between-donor standard deviation exceeded 5%. To diagnose cytomegalovirus status from the catalog of TCR beta chain sequences, a statistical classification framework was built. V and J gene assignment, in a later analysis, came from comparing TCR nucleotide sequences with IMGT/GENE-DB human TR gene sequences. In a later analysis, CDR3 sequences and most-parsimonious VDJ recombination scenarios were assigned using the TCRdist pipeline. A later analysis defined each TCR beta chain by its CDR3 amino acid sequence plus V-gene family, and excluded reads lacking a unique V-gene family. A later analysis removed several hundred highly shared, low-generation-probability nucleotide sequences to deal with suspected cross-contamination and a sequencing artifact. A later analysis calculated a clonal expansion index for each public chain from normalized within-repertoire ranks of inferred template counts. In a later analysis, generation probabilities were computed with a VDJ recombination model fitted to out-of-frame rearrangements, and the resulting probabilities were checked against IGoR. Hypergeometric tests were used in a later analysis to score TCR-TCR, TCR-HLA and TCR-CMV co-occurrence, with a repertoire-size bias correction applied to the TCR pairs. To estimate false discovery rates, a later analysis permuted the HLA or CMV assignments 20 times. In a later analysis, co-occurring TCRs were grouped with DBSCAN, and TCRdist sequence similarity was added when clustering was performed within HLA-allele-positive subsets. Co-occurrence clustering excluded repertoires with fewer than 30,000 or more than 120,000 public chains, plus five with anomalous nucleotide sharing. The source is immuneACCESS, and TCRdb retained only in-frame sequences with V and J called. Part of the clones is not carried over; for the studies checked, unresolved V genes explain less than half of this, and the remainder is unexplained. V, J and clone size reflect that table, while D and trimming were determined from the DNA. The sample table records approximately 89,000 clones; more than 70% of these occur just once. The ten largest clones take up roughly 3.5% of the sample.

The data derive from a study of cytomegalovirus exposure and HLA in healthy donors (dated by TCRdb to 2016 to 2017). For the study in its entirety: An earlier analysis of approximately 600 of the donors reported approximately 270 Gb of sequence data and some 120 million unique TCR beta sequences from about 200 million T cells. Around 320 gigabases of sequencing data and roughly 90 million unique TCR sequences were included in an early release covering several hundred HLA-typed donors. Among the 398 genotyped donors, about 85% belonged to the genetic ancestry cluster associated with self-reported Caucasian donors. The study aimed to test whether signatures of past pathogen exposure could be identified by cataloging public T cell receptors. The study used immunosequencing to profile the T cell repertoires of hundreds of subjects and linked those repertoires to cytomegalovirus serostatus. A separate validation cohort of over a hundred different subjects was used in addition to the roughly 670-subject first cohort. To predict cytomegalovirus infection status, the study combined high-throughput TCR immunosequencing, statistical association of individual TCRs with disease status, and machine learning. A later analysis re-analyzed previously published TCR beta repertoires from 600 to 850 donors and added high-resolution HLA genotyping to study TCR occurrence patterns. The later analysis used no new phenotypic data to find candidate immune exposures, relying instead on TCR beta sequences and their occurrence across donors. An earlier analysis of approximately 640 of the donors applied high-throughput TCR beta sequencing to assess whether each TCR beta V gene segment acted as functional or pseudogenic. Donor age, sex, ethnicity and CMV serostatus were collected together with the repertoire data. A later genetic analysis used genome-wide SNP genotypes for about three fifths of the roughly 700 donors, treating that subset as a discovery cohort. Every repertoire in the discovery cohort had been generated on one and the same sequencing platform. Class I and class II HLA loci were covered by the typing at four-digit resolution. Typing coverage differed by locus: A, B, C, DRB1 and DQB1 were typed in about 620-630 donors, DQA1 in about 500, DPA1 in over 600, and DPB1 in roughly 470. A few DR-DQ haplotypes were treated as single units for association and clustering because of strong linkage in the cohort. On average, roughly 240,000 unique TCR beta nucleotide sequences were sequenced per donor among fewer than 500 genotyped donors of the cohort, with 15% to 20% of those sequences being non-productive. Results the study describes overall, beyond this receptor: Correlated functional status among segregating V segments might be attributable to linkage disequilibrium, but an unknown experimental factor could not be ruled out. A later genetic analysis associated a missense DCLRE1C variant with V-gene and J-gene trimming of TCR beta chains, and an independent cohort replicated the association. Most TCR sequences were seen in very few donors, while some public TCRs were found in many individuals. The cohort was sequenced for TCR beta chains only, and without alpha or paired-chain data the features that could be detected were limited. In a later genetic analysis, fewer N-insertions in productive TCRs were reported among donors in an Asian-associated ancestry cluster than the roughly 640-donor mean. Broadly in line with IMGT annotations, most TCR beta V segments showed up in productive rearrangements about 90% or about 30% of the time in an earlier analysis of approximately 640 of the donors. In a later analysis, the rate of TCR association differed among HLA loci, with DRB1 alleles having the most associated TCRs and HLA-C alleles having the fewest. Several of the top co-occurrence clusters appeared to be linked to parvovirus B19, influenza, CMV and Epstein-Barr virus, according to a later analysis. The sequencing pipeline was judged likely to have produced a cluster of highly shared sequence variants as a technical artifact. In a later analysis, most CMV-associated TCR beta chains were found to appear HLA-restricted, with HLA associations seemingly driven largely by CMV exposure. Assigning TCR associations to individual alleles was difficult when HLA alleles, especially DR and DQ, strongly co-occurred. Because HLA typing was unavailable for some donors at each locus, only the typed subset was used in association tests. The presence/absence analyses assumed that sequencing depth was roughly uniform across donors, and that assumption may not be true. In a later analysis, some 17,000 TCR beta sequences were associated with specific HLA alleles at a false discovery rate of 0.05. Compared with equally common non-associated chains, HLA-associated TCR beta chains in a later analysis were more clonally expanded and had lower generation probabilities. Because counts were too low, seventeen rarely observed V segments, including chromosome 9 orphons, were left out of the earlier analysis of a few hundred of the donors. The study gave a list of some 150 TCR beta chains associated with cytomegalovirus. Some IMGT-functional V segments, including TRBV6-2 and TRBV6-3, could not be distinguished by the 87-base-pair reads and were therefore excluded. A further reported finding was that TCR beta sequences accurately predicted the HLA-A and HLA-B alleles for most subjects in the first cohort. Cytomegalovirus status was reported to be diagnosed by the classifier with high specificity and sensitivity in both the original and validation cohorts. Immune exposure information for the cohort was limited to CMV serostatus. In vitro tests confirmed that a few of the cytomegalovirus-associated TCR beta chains recognize cytomegalovirus antigens. It was suggested by the authors that the approach could potentially be generalized to other disease states and immunological phenotypes.

The germline V gene yields SGHVS for CDR1 and FQNEAQ for CDR2. Reading from cysteine to phenylalanine, the CDR3 counts 16 amino acids. Of all the DNA, just the CDR3 is kept, 48 bases in frame from base 1. Unmatched junction bases come to 6, with V trimmed by 1 base and J by 3 bases. The cohort was made up of about 610 healthy bone marrow donors. All cohort members were sampled while nominally healthy, although unrecorded immune exposures were likely present. The donor tested CMV seronegative, placing the donor among the 350 to 400 seronegative members of the cohort. A peripheral blood sample was provided by each donor, and peripheral blood mononuclear cells were used for TCR beta sequencing. Genomic DNA extraction from the blood cell samples was performed with the Qiagen DNeasy Blood Extraction Kit.

The chain couples TRBV7-8 to TRBJ2-3, with 8 bases aligning to TRBD1. This receptor was identified in a man aged 25-40 years in good health and CMV-seronegative. Material for sequencing was PBMCs. In nucleotides, the sequence is TGTGCCAGCAGCTTAGGTCAGGGGGCGCAGACAGATACGCAGTATTTT. This gives the protein CASSLGQGAQTDTQYF.